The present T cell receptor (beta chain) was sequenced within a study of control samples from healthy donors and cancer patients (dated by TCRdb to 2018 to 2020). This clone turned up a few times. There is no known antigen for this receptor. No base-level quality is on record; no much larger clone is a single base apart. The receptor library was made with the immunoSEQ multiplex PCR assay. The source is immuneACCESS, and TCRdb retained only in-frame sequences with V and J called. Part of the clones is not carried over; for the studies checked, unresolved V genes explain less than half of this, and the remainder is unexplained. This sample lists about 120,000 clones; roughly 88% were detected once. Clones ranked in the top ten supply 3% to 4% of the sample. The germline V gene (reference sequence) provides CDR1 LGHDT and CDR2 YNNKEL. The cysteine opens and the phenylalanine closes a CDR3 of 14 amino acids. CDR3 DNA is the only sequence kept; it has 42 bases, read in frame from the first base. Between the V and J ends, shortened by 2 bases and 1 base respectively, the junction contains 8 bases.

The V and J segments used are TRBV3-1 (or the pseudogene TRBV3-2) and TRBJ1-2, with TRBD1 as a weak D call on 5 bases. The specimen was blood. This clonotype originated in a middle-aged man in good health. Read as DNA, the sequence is TGTGCCAGCAGCCAACGGGGGGTTAACTATGGCTACACCTTC. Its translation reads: CASSQRGVNYGYTF.